What follows are 23 T cell receptor beta chains derived from one specimen sequenced in a study of cytomegalovirus exposure and HLA in healthy donors. It was with 60 Vbeta and 13 Jbeta primers that the PCR ran. Assay: immunoSEQ multiplex PCR; the TCRdb copy retains only in-frame clones and omits some. The sample holds around 65,000 clones, 80% seen once. Source material: PBMCs. These receptors originate from a woman between 25 and 40 years old in good health and CMV-seronegative.

This clone was found once. The chain joins TRBV7-9 to TRBJ2-7, with D possibly being TRBD2 (6 bases). This CDR3 region has 15 residues. CDR1 and CDR2 from the germline V gene are SEHNR and FQNEAQ (reference sequence). V was pared by 5 bases and J by 4 bases, with 18 bases between. The CDR3 region is CASSAEVGGLYEQYF. The CDR3 region has the DNA TGTGCCAGCAGCGCGGAGGTCGGGGGACTTTACGAGCAGTACTTC.

The V and J genes are TRBV29-1 and TRBJ1-2; perhaps TRBD1 as D (5 bases). V was clipped by 5 bases and J by 4 bases, with 11 bases between them. Germline V gene data show CDR1 as SQVTM and CDR2 as ANQGSEA. The CDR3 totals 12 residues. The CDR3 DNA sequence: TGCAGCGTTTCGAGACAGTCCTATGGCTACACCTTC. Amino acid sequence: CSVSRQSYGYTF.

This clone was counted once. The V call is TRBV5-1, the J call TRBJ2-1; D uncertain. CDR1 and CDR2 from the germline V gene are SGHRS and YFSETQ. With 1 base removed from V and 5 bases from J, the gap between germline ends came to 10 bases. This CDR3 is built from 14 residues. In nucleotides, the CDR3 is TGCGCCAGCAGCTTGTTTCTCACAAACAATGAGCAGTTCTTC. Translating it yields CASSLFLTNNEQFF.

The J gene is TRBJ2-3, the V gene TRBV10-2; 10 nucleotides agree with TRBD2. The CDR3 has 16 amino acids. Germline CDR1 WSHSY, CDR2 SAAADI. V dropped 0 bases and J dropped 1; count of bases not matched to a gene: 1. The CDR3 DNA reads as TGCGCCAGCAGTGAGTCTGGGACTAGCGGCACAGATACGCAGTATTTT. The encoded protein is CASSESGTSGTDTQYF.

The chain recombines TRBV30 with TRBJ1-1, with D possibly matching TRBD1 (5 bases). The CDR3 runs 16 residues. Germline V gene lookup returns CDR1 GTSNPN and CDR2 SVGIG (reference sequence). The ends were cut back, 2 bases at V and 0 bases at J, with 16 bases in the middle. The CDR3 DNA is TGTGCCTGGAGTCCAACGGGGGTTGTCATGAACACTGAAGCTTTCTTT. Translation gives CAWSPTGVVMNTEAFF.

In its sample, this clone was seen once. The chain joins TRBV9 to TRBJ2-5; 7 bases map to TRBD2. This CDR3 is 14 amino acids long. Germline CDR1 reads SGDLS; CDR2 reads YYNGEE. V shed 3 bases and J 1 base; nucleotides not matched to a gene: 3. CDR3 residues: CASSASSGQETQYF. Here the CDR3 DNA reads TGTGCCAGCAGCGCCTCTAGCGGCCAAGAGACCCAGTACTTC.

The J gene is TRBJ2-7, the V gene TRBV7-9, with no clear D. V was cut by 1 base and J by 0 bases, with 13 bases left in between. The CDR3 length is 16 residues. CDR1 and CDR2 from the germline V gene are SEHNR and FQNEAQ (reference sequence). The CDR3 protein is CASSLGVQRSSYEQYF. CDR3 sequence (DNA): TGTGCCAGCAGCTTAGGGGTTCAAAGGAGCTCCTACGAGCAGTACTTC.

This clone has only one observation. The chain carries TRBV10-2 and TRBJ2-5, with 15 bases lining up with TRBD2. The germline V gene encodes CDR1 WSHSY and CDR2 SAAADI. Germline trimming cut 2 bases from V and 5 bases from J; bases unmatched to any gene: 6. The CDR3 loop spans 17 amino acids. DNA for the CDR3: TGCGCCAGCAGTGAGGGACTAGCGGGAGGGATAGGGGAGACCCAGTACTTC. Its translation is CASSEGLAGGIGETQYF.

The rearrangement uses TRBV10-2 and TRBJ2-1; the D gene is possibly TRBD2 (5 bases). The CDR3 totals 11 residues. CDR1 is WSHSY and CDR2 is SAAADI in the germline V gene. V gave up 4 bases and J gave up 10 bases, with 8 bases separating them. CDR3 amino acids: CASSGPSEQFF. Here the CDR3 DNA reads TGCGCCAGCAGTGGGCCTAGCGAGCAGTTCTTC.

This sequence joins TRBV29-1 and TRBJ2-3; TRBD1 matches 9 bases. Per the germline V gene, CDR1 is SQVTM and CDR2 is ANQGSEA. This CDR3 is built from 17 residues. The V segment lost 5 bases and the J segment 8 bases; nucleotides outside the gene matches: 20. The CDR3 region has the DNA TGCAGCGTTCTGGGGACAGGGCTTGCAGTGAGTCCAGGTACGCAGTATTTT. This gives the protein CSVLGTGLAVSPGTQYF.

This chain links TRBV6-5 with TRBJ2-1, with 9 bases that match TRBD2. The CDR3 length is 14 residues. Trimming at V came to 4 bases and at J to 10 bases, leaving 8 bases not matched to a gene. Germline values: CDR1 MNHEY, CDR2 SVGAGI. The DNA of the CDR3 is TGTGCCAGCAGTTCGGGCGGGAGGGGCCACGAGCAGTTCTTC. It encodes CASSSGGRGHEQFF.

This chain connects TRBV2 to TRBJ2-5; TRBD1 matches at 7 bases. V dropped 6 bases and J dropped 5; count of bases not matched to a gene: 9. Germline loops: CDR1 SNHLY, CDR2 FYNNEI. The CDR3 is made up of 14 amino acids. This chain's CDR3 is CASRRQGILETQYF. As DNA, the CDR3 is TGTGCCAGCAGGAGACAGGGAATATTGGAGACCCAGTACTTC.

The chain couples TRBV5-1 to TRBJ2-7, with 10 bases aligning to TRBD1. Germline loops: CDR1 SGHRS, CDR2 YFSETQ. This CDR3 is 15 amino acids long. Losses at the gene ends were 3 bases for V and 2 bases for J; bases not matched to a gene: 5. The CDR3 bases are TGCGCCAGCAGCTCGAAAGGGACAGGGGCCTACGAGCAGTACTTC. Amino acid sequence: CASSSKGTGAYEQYF.

The chain combines TRBV4-2 with TRBJ2-7; TRBD2 agrees at 8 bases. CDR1 LGHNA and CDR2 YNFKEQ come from the germline V gene. The CDR3 totals 15 residues. With 4 bases clipped from V and 6 bases from J, the junction kept 11 bases outside the gene matches. This CDR3 is CASSPLPGGALEQYF. CDR3 coding DNA: TGTGCCAGCAGCCCCCTCCCGGGGGGGGCTCTCGAGCAGTACTTC.

The gene calls are TRBV4-1 and TRBJ2-2; D gene unclear. CDR3 size: 17 residues. CDR1 MGHRA and CDR2 YSYEKL come from the germline V gene. The V gene lost 1 base and the J gene lost 2 bases, with 14 bases spanning the gap. The CDR3 DNA is TGCGCCAGCAGCCAAGGCCAGTTCTTATCCAACACCGGGGAGCTGTTTTTT. Its translation is CASSQGQFLSNTGELFF.

The J gene is TRBJ1-2, the V gene TRBV4-1, with D possibly TRBD1 on 6 matching bases. Trimming took 4 bases from V and 7 from J, leaving 25 bases between them. CDR1 is MGHRA and CDR2 is YSYEKL in the germline V gene. There are 17 residues in the CDR3. The CDR3 loop reads CASSLDPIRGIRGGYTF. CDR3 sequence (DNA): TGCGCCAGCAGCCTGGACCCGATCAGGGGAATACGGGGTGGCTACACCTTC.

The chain is built from TRBV27 and TRBJ1-6; D is unclear. CDR3 length: 13 amino acids. The germline V and J ends were trimmed by 4 bases and 8 bases, with 9 bases remaining between them. Germline lookup yields CDR1 MNHEY and CDR2 SMNVEV (reference sequence). Written as DNA, the CDR3 is TGTGCCAGCAGTTCACGACTCGATTCACCCCTCCACTTT. Protein sequence: CASSSRLDSPLHF.

This chain links TRBV10-2 with TRBJ2-3; 9 bases are shared with TRBD1. The ends lost 6 bases at V and 0 bases at J; junction bases unmatched: 4. The CDR3 has 15 amino acids. Germline assignment: CDR1 WSHSY and CDR2 SAAADI. In nucleotides, the CDR3 is TGCGCCAGCAGCACCGGGACAGGGAGCACAGATACGCAGTATTTT. Residues: CASSTGTGSTDTQYF.

The DNA of the CDR3 is TGTGCCAGCAGTTGGGGGGACAGGGGTTGGTCACCCCTCCACTTT. This codes for CASSWGDRGWSPLHF. The J gene is TRBJ1-6, the V gene TRBV7-8; 10 positions match TRBD1. Germline CDR1 and CDR2: SGHVS and FQNEAQ. This CDR3 has 15 amino acids. J was trimmed by 10 bases and V by 6 bases; bases with no gene match: 9.

The chain combines TRBV7-2 with TRBJ1-4, with D uncertain. CDR3 size: 15 residues. Deletions cut 0 bases from V and 2 bases from J, with 7 bases between. From germline, CDR1 is SGHTA and CDR2 FQGNSA. CDR3 loop: CASSLAGVTNEKLFF. In nucleotides, the CDR3 is TGTGCCAGCAGCTTAGCGGGCGTCACTAATGAAAAACTGTTTTTT.

This chain uses TRBV7-9 with TRBJ2-1; D perhaps matches TRBD2 (5 bases). Germline V gene lookup returns CDR1 SEHNR and CDR2 FQNEAQ (reference sequence). V was clipped by 5 bases and J by 2 bases, with 16 bases between them. The CDR3 contains 16 residues. DNA for the CDR3: TGTGCCAGCAGCCACCTCGAACTAGAAGCCTACAATGAGCAGTTCTTC. It translates to CASSHLELEAYNEQFF.

The V call is TRBV4-1, the J call TRBJ2-7; TRBD1 agrees at 7 bases. The CDR3 covers 13 residues. CDR1 and CDR2 (germline): MGHRA, YSYEKL. V was clipped by 4 bases and J by 6 bases; unmatched bases: 6. The CDR3 loop is CASSRVGTAEQYF. The CDR3 DNA reads as TGCGCCAGCAGCCGGGTCGGGACAGCCGAGCAGTACTTC.

CDR3 loop: CASSLAGTGSREQYF. In DNA, the CDR3 is TGTGCCAGCAGCTTGGCCGGGACAGGGTCTAGAGAGCAGTACTTC. This chain uses TRBV7-9 with TRBJ2-7, with 9 bases that match TRBD1. The trim removed 3 bases at V and 7 bases at J, leaving 10 bases unmatched. The CDR3 contains 15 residues. CDR1 is SEHNR and CDR2 is FQNEAQ in the germline V gene (reference sequence). The whole variable domain, remainder taken from reference TRBV7-9 and TRBJ2-7, is DTGVSQNPRHKITKRGQNVTFRCDPISEHNRLYWYRQTLGQGPEFLTYFQNEAQLEKSRLLSDRFSAERPKGSFSTLEIQRTEQGDSAMYLCASSLAGTGSREQYFGPGTRLTVT.